This entry lists 32 T cell receptor beta chains sequenced from one sample in a study of spatial heterogeneity in lung cancer. Study-level findings and limits: Mutation tallies in tumors tracked expanded intratumoral alpha and beta TCR counts.

The antigens these receptors bind are not known. TCRdb ran MiXCR on the 5' RACE reads and lists one entry per CDR3 protein. This table holds over 5,500 distinct CDR3 sequences, around 15% found once. Described time point: sample taken at primary tumor resection. The source was lung tumor tissue, collected at surgery. The receptors were sampled from a male donor with early-stage non-small cell lung cancer.

This clonotype has a count of ten or more. This beta chain lies outside the target of a library built for alpha chains; its clone size means little. The chain links TRBV3-1 to TRBJ1-1; D gene ambiguous. Germline V gene lookup returns CDR1 LGHDT and CDR2 YNNKEL (reference sequence). The CDR3 consists of 13 residues. The V end lost 4 bases, the J end lost 7 bases, and 13 bases lay between the germline ends. CDR3 sequence reads: CASSPWKENEAFF. The CDR3 DNA is TGTGCCAGCAGCCCCTGGAAAGAAAATGAAGCTTTCTTT.

Ten or more counts support this clonotype. As an off-target read in a library built for alpha chains, this beta chain has a frequency of little significance. This chain uses TRBV30 with TRBJ1-5; D not resolved. The V end lost 4 bases, the J end lost 4 bases, and 11 bases lay between the germline ends. The CDR3 consists of 13 residues. Per the germline V gene, CDR1 is GTSNPN and CDR2 is SVGIG (reference sequence). The CDR3 reads CAWNQNLNQPQHF. CDR3 sequence (DNA): TGTGCCTGGAATCAGAACCTGAATCAGCCCCAGCATTTT.

This clonotype is medium-sized. This beta chain came through as a stray read in a library set up for alpha chains, and its size says little. The gene calls are TRBV27 and TRBJ2-1, with D maybe TRBD1 (5 bases). The V and J ends lost 1 base and 1 base respectively, with 8 bases between them. The length of the CDR3 is 15 residues. Germline V gene lookup returns CDR1 MNHEY and CDR2 SMNVEV (reference sequence). The CDR3 sequence: CASSLFQGSYNEQFF. The CDR3 DNA reads as TGTGCCAGCAGTTTATTTCAGGGTTCCTACAATGAGCAGTTCTTC.

This clonotype is medium-sized in the sample. This beta chain is a stray sequence in a library constructed for alpha chains; its clone size is not meaningful. This chain links TRBV7-2 with TRBJ1-2; D is unresolved. The V end lost 4 bases, the J end lost 4 bases, and 10 bases lay between the germline ends. CDR3 length: 13 amino acids. The germline gives CDR1 SGHTA, CDR2 FQGNSA. Here the CDR3 reads CASSSAVVYGYTF. For the CDR3, the DNA is TGTGCCAGCAGCTCGGCGGTGGTCTATGGCTACACCTTC.

This clonotype is categorized as medium-sized (0.01 to 0.1%). As an off-target read in a library built for alpha chains, this beta chain has a frequency of little significance. This chain uses TRBV30 with TRBJ2-2; D unresolved. There are 12 residues in the CDR3. V was shortened by 2 bases and J by 7 bases, with 8 bases between the two germline ends. The V gene's germline CDR1 is GTSNPN and CDR2 SVGIG (reference sequence). The chain's CDR3 is CAWSYQLGELFF. CDR3 nucleotide sequence: TGTGCCTGGAGTTATCAGCTCGGGGAGCTGTTTTTT.

This clonotype was recorded at least ten times. A library prepared for alpha chains yielded this beta chain as an off-target read; its size is of little meaning. V usage is TRBV12-3 or TRBV12-4 and J usage is TRBJ2-1; 9 positions match TRBD2. V was pared by 2 bases and J by 14 bases, with 7 bases of the junction left unmatched. The CDR3 consists of 13 residues. The CDR3 bases are TGTGCCAGCAGTTTACTTATTAGCGGGAGAAAGTTCTTC. Translation gives CASSLLISGRKFF.

The table lists this clonotype with a few counts. The library was designed around alpha chains, so this beta chain is a stray read whose abundance carries little weight. In nucleotides, the CDR3 is TGTGCCAGCAGTGACTCGGGGGGCGCTGGGGCCAACGTCCTGACTTTC. Its protein is CASSDSGGAGANVLTF. The chain uses TRBV6-4 and TRBJ2-6; D possibly matches TRBD1 or TRBD2 (6 bases each). Per germline, CDR1 MRHNA and CDR2 SNTAGT. Trimming cost V 0 bases and J 2 bases, with 8 bases left between them. The CDR3 runs to 16 residues.

This clonotype is medium-sized. A library prepared for alpha chains yielded this beta chain as an off-target read; its size is of little meaning. The chain recombines TRBV3-1 with TRBJ2-3, with D perhaps TRBD1 (5 bases). Between the trimmed V and J ends, which lost 6 bases and 10 bases, there was a span of 20 bases. Germline CDR1 LGHDT, CDR2 YNNKEL (reference sequence). CDR3 length: 14 residues. The DNA of the CDR3 is TGTGCCAGCAGTCAAACGACAGTAACATGGGCGCAGTATTTT. Translating it yields CASSQTTVTWAQYF.

This clonotype was picked up a small number of times. With the library built for alpha chains, this beta chain is off target and its frequency is not meaningful. This chain uses TRBV4-2 with TRBJ2-6; D call uncertain. V was cut by 0 bases and J by 0 bases, with 3 bases left in between. The germline V gene encodes CDR1 LGHNA and CDR2 YNFKEQ. This CDR3 region has 15 residues. CDR3 amino acids: CASSQEISGANVLTF. The CDR3, as DNA: TGTGCCAGCAGCCAAGAGATCTCTGGGGCCAACGTCCTGACTTTC.

This clonotype has a handful of counts. The size of this beta chain means little, since it is a stray read in a library made for alpha chains. The chain couples TRBV7-9 to TRBJ1-1; 9 bases agree with TRBD1. Unmatched junction bases numbered 6, after V lost 6 bases and J lost 1 base. The CDR3 is made up of 15 amino acids. Germline CDR1 SEHNR, CDR2 FQNEAQ (reference sequence). The CDR3 nucleotides are TGTGCCAGCAGGTTACAGGGGGCGGGGAACACTGAAGCTTTCTTT. This translates into CASRLQGAGNTEAFF.

This clonotype is categorized as medium-sized. With the library built for alpha chains, this beta chain is off target and its frequency is not meaningful. The V and J genes are TRBV11-2 and TRBJ1-5; D might be TRBD1 (5 bases). Looked up from germline, CDR1 is SGHAT and CDR2 is FQNNGV. The CDR3 length is 13 residues. With 5 bases removed from V and 4 bases from J, the gap between germline ends came to 9 bases. This chain's CDR3 is CASSGDRNQPQHF. The CDR3, as DNA: TGTGCCAGCAGCGGAGACAGAAATCAGCCCCAGCATTTT.

This clonotype ranks as hyperexpanded. The library was prepared for alpha chains; this beta chain is a stray read, so its frequency means little. The rearrangement links TRBV28 to TRBJ2-7; D is uncertain. The germline V gene encodes CDR1 MDHEN and CDR2 SYDVKM. The CDR3 sequence is 14 residues long. With 2 bases removed from V and 0 bases from J, the gap between germline ends came to 8 bases. The CDR3 DNA follows: TGTGCCAGCAGTTTAGCGACTGGCTCCTACGAGCAGTACTTC. Encoded protein: CASSLATGSYEQYF.

The table lists this clonotype with many counts. This beta chain was picked up by a library intended for alpha chains and is off target, so its count carries little meaning. V usage is TRBV20-1 and J usage is TRBJ2-1; D unresolved. V was trimmed by 3 bases and J by 0 bases, leaving 9 bases between them. Germline assignment: CDR1 DFQATT and CDR2 SNEGSKA (reference sequence). CDR3 length: 14 amino acids. The CDR3 DNA follows: TGCAGTGCTAGGGAGTTTAGCTCCTACAATGAGCAGTTCTTC. It yields the protein CSAREFSSYNEQFF.

In its sample, this clonotype is medium-sized. This beta chain came through as a stray read in a library set up for alpha chains, and its size says little. The chain couples TRBV20-1 to TRBJ2-3; TRBD1 is a possible D gene (6 bases). CDR1 DFQATT and CDR2 SNEGSKA come from the germline V gene (reference sequence). Trimming removed 6 bases at V and 0 bases at J, with 13 bases between. This CDR3 comprises 14 residues. The CDR3 DNA sequence: TGCAGTGCCCTGGACAGCCCAAGCACAGATACGCAGTATTTT. This sequence encodes CSALDSPSTDTQYF.

This clonotype is medium-sized by share. Because the library targeted alpha chains, this beta chain is an off-target read whose size means little. The V and J genes are TRBV10-3 and TRBJ1-3; D ambiguous. The CDR3 length is 16 residues. Germline values: CDR1 ENHRY, CDR2 SYGVKD. Trimming removed 3 bases from V and 3 bases from J, with 15 bases in between. The CDR3 here is CAISEGLGSLGNTIYF. The CDR3 region has the DNA TGTGCCATCAGTGAAGGATTAGGGTCCCTTGGAAACACCATATATTTT.

This clonotype came up many times. Since it is a stray read in a library aimed at alpha chains, this beta chain has a size that is not meaningful. The rearrangement links TRBV5-4 to TRBJ1-1; TRBD1 is a possible D gene (5 bases). Germline V gives CDR1 SGHNT, CDR2 YYREEE (reference sequence). The CDR3 extends over 16 amino acids. The ends were cut back, 0 bases at V and 3 bases at J, with 15 bases in the middle. Here the CDR3 DNA reads TGTGCCAGCAGCTTGGGTTCGGGGGGTCCATACACTGAAGCTTTCTTT. This sequence encodes CASSLGSGGPYTEAFF.

With regard to this clonotype: Being off target in a library aimed at alpha chains, this beta chain has a size of little meaning. The chain employs TRBV29-1 and TRBJ2-7; the D gene could be TRBD1 or TRBD2 (7 bases each). In germline, CDR1 is SQVTM, CDR2 ANQGSEA. V was clipped by 5 bases and J by 7 bases, with 24 bases between them. This CDR3 contains 15 residues. The CDR3 DNA reads as TGCAGCGTTTCCCCAGGGGGAGGGTCAACCGGGGAGCAGTACTTC. Protein sequence: CSVSPGGGSTGEQYF.

A note on this clonotype: This beta chain came through as a stray read in a library set up for alpha chains, and its size says little. The genes are TRBV3-1 and TRBJ1-1; maybe TRBD1 (5 bases). With 2 bases removed from V and 4 bases from J, the gap between germline ends came to 11 bases. The CDR3 is 14 residues long. Germline V gives CDR1 LGHDT, CDR2 YNNKEL (reference sequence). The CDR3 sequence is CASSQMGEFTEAFF. DNA of the CDR3: TGTGCCAGCAGCCAAATGGGGGAATTCACTGAAGCTTTCTTT.

This clonotype was detected ten times or more. The library was prepared for alpha chains; this beta chain is a stray read, so its frequency means little. V gene TRBV28 combines with J gene TRBJ2-7; unclear D gene. The CDR3 sequence is 15 residues long. Germline CDR1 is MDHEN and CDR2 is SYDVKM. Between the trimmed V and J ends, which lost 2 bases and 2 bases, there was a span of 13 bases. CDR3 loop: CASSLLLGLAYEQYF. Here the CDR3 DNA reads TGTGCCAGCAGTTTACTTCTTGGGCTTGCCTACGAGCAGTACTTC.

Ten or more counts support this clonotype. A library made for alpha chains picked up this beta chain off target, so its size means little. The rearrangement uses TRBV28 and TRBJ1-2, with a weak D call TRBD1 (6 bases). This CDR3 has 12 residues. V was cut by 10 bases and J by 4 bases, with 13 bases left in between. The V gene's germline CDR1 is MDHEN and CDR2 SYDVKM. CDR3 amino acids: CATADSLYGYTF. CDR3 nucleotides: TGTGCCACCGCGGACAGCCTCTATGGCTACACCTTC.

In this sample, this clonotype turned up many times. As an off-target read in a library built for alpha chains, this beta chain has a frequency of little significance. The J gene is TRBJ2-3, the V gene TRBV24-1; 8 bases are a match to TRBD1. V lost 5 bases and J lost 5; bases outside the gene matches: 2. This CDR3 comprises 13 residues. The germline V gene has CDR1 KGHDR and CDR2 SFDVKD. The chain's CDR3 is CATSGTGKDTQYF. Written as DNA, the CDR3 is TGTGCCACCAGTGGGACAGGGAAAGATACGCAGTATTTT.

This clonotype appeared a few times. This beta chain slipped into a library made for alpha chains as a stray read, so its size is not meaningful. This sequence joins TRBV7-2 and TRBJ2-1; D remains ambiguous. V lost 6 bases and J lost 6, with 21 bases in between. There are 16 residues in the CDR3. Germline lookup yields CDR1 SGHTA and CDR2 FQGNSA. The CDR3 sequence is CASRDGPYVTFNEQFF. The CDR3 DNA is TGTGCCAGCAGGGATGGACCTTACGTGACATTCAATGAGCAGTTCTTC.

In the case of this clonotype: For a library built for alpha chains, this beta chain is a stray read; little rests on its size. The chain is built from TRBV23-1 and TRBJ2-1; D gene uncertain. TRBV23-1 is marked as an open reading frame, function uncertain. The CDR3 spans 13 residues. The germline V and J ends were trimmed by 3 bases and 8 bases, with 11 bases remaining between them. The CDR3 loop reads CASSHQYWHEQFF. The CDR3 region has the DNA TGCGCCAGCAGTCACCAATATTGGCATGAGCAGTTCTTC.

This clonotype appeared many times. Within a library made for alpha chains, this beta chain is off target, and its count is uninformative. J is TRBJ2-5 and V is TRBV10-3, with 9 nucleotides matching TRBD2. The CDR3 sequence is 16 residues long. Germline CDR1 reads ENHRY; CDR2 reads SYGVKD. Trimming at V came to 2 bases and at J to 2 bases, leaving 6 bases not matched to a gene. The CDR3 protein is CAISEPGLAYQETQYF. The CDR3 DNA reads TGTGCCATCAGTGAGCCAGGACTAGCGTATCAAGAGACCCAGTACTTC.

By sample share, this clonotype is medium-sized (0.01 to 0.1%). This beta chain represents an off-target read in a library built for alpha chains; its size is of limited meaning. The CDR3 nucleotides are TGTGCCAGCAGCTTTCTTGACAGAAGGGGCTATGGCTACACCTTC. Residues: CASSFLDRRGYGYTF. J is TRBJ1-2 and V is TRBV7-9, with D perhaps TRBD1 (5 bases). This CDR3 is built from 15 residues. Germline V CDR1 and CDR2: SEHNR, FQNEAQ (reference sequence). V dropped 3 bases and J dropped 4 bases, with 15 bases sitting between them. Together with reference TRBV7-9 and TRBJ1-2, the CDR3 gives the full variable domain: DTGVSQNPRHKITKRGQNVTFRCDPISEHNRLYWYRQTLGQGPEFLTYFQNEAQLEKSRLLSDRFSAERPKGSFSTLEIQRTEQGDSAMYLCASSFLDRRGYGYTFGSGTRLTVV.

This clonotype was recorded once. This beta chain is an off-target read within a library intended for alpha chains, so its frequency means little. The chain employs TRBV5-4 and TRBJ2-3; unclear D gene. V was cut by 4 bases and J by 1 base, with 13 bases left in between. The V gene's germline CDR1 is SGHNT and CDR2 YYREEE (reference sequence). This CDR3 spans 15 amino acids. DNA for the CDR3: TGTGCCAGCAGCCCTCAGGCCAGCCGCACAGATACGCAGTATTTT. Protein sequence: CASSPQASRTDTQYF.

Note on this clonotype: A library prepared for alpha chains yielded this beta chain as an off-target read; its size is of little meaning. The gene calls are TRBV10-3 and TRBJ2-7, with D perhaps being TRBD1 or TRBD2 (5 bases each). V lost 3 bases and J lost 5, with 17 bases in between. Germline CDR1 is ENHRY and CDR2 is SYGVKD. The CDR3 runs 15 residues. The DNA for the CDR3 is TGTGCCATCAGTGACACCGGGACCCCCAGGCACGAGCAGTACTTC. Amino acids: CAISDTGTPRHEQYF.

Within the sample, this clonotype is medium-sized (0.01 to 0.1%). With the library built for alpha chains, this beta chain is off target and its frequency is not meaningful. This rearrangement joins TRBV29-1 to TRBJ2-7, with unresolved D. Germline assignment: CDR1 SQVTM and CDR2 ANQGSEA. The CDR3 has 11 amino acids. V lost 7 bases and J 4 bases, leaving 11 bases between the germline ends. The CDR3 loop reads CSAITAYEQYF. CDR3 coding DNA: TGCAGCGCAATTACAGCGTACGAGCAGTACTTC.

This clonotype was recorded at least ten times. The library was designed around alpha chains, so this beta chain is a stray read whose abundance carries little weight. The CDR3 spells CASGPPSARTQYF. Written as DNA, the CDR3 is TGTGCTAGTGGTCCCCCGTCGGCGAGGACCCAGTACTTC. The V call is TRBV12-5, the J call TRBJ2-5; D gene ambiguous. V was shortened by 5 bases and J by 7 bases, with 14 bases between the two germline ends. The CDR3 spans 13 residues. Germline-derived CDR1 and CDR2 are LGHNT and FRNRAP. The variable domain in full, completed from reference TRBV12-5 and TRBJ2-5, reads DARVTQTPRHKVTEMGQEVTMRCQPILGHNTVFWYRQTMMQGLELLAYFRNRAPLDDSGMPKDRFSAEMPDATLATLKIQPSEPRDSAVYFCASGPPSARTQYFGPGTRLLVL.

This clonotype is termed medium-sized. This beta chain appears as a stray read in a library generated for alpha chains; its size is not informative. V gene TRBV24-1 combines with J gene TRBJ1-1; D might be TRBD1 (6 bases). The germline V gene has CDR1 KGHDR and CDR2 SFDVKD. CDR3 length: 13 amino acids. The germline V and J ends were trimmed by 9 bases and 4 bases, with 14 bases remaining between them. The CDR3 is CATEGGSRTEAFF. The CDR3 DNA reads TGTGCCACCGAGGGGGGCTCCCGCACTGAAGCTTTCTTT.

In its sample, this clonotype ranks as medium-sized (0.01 to 0.1%). Found in a library prepared for alpha chains, this beta chain is an off-target read, and its abundance has little meaning. V usage is TRBV24-1 and J usage is TRBJ1-1, with TRBD1 matching over 7 bases. V gave up 7 bases and J gave up 7 bases; unmatched junction bases: 11. Germline-derived CDR1 and CDR2 are KGHDR and SFDVKD. The CDR3 consists of 14 residues. CDR3 region: CATSATGIPNEAFF. The CDR3 DNA reads as TGTGCCACCAGCGCGACAGGGATCCCCAATGAAGCTTTCTTT.

Judged by abundance, this clonotype is medium-sized (0.01 to 0.1%). Within a library made for alpha chains, this beta chain is off target, and its count is uninformative. V gene TRBV2 combines with J gene TRBJ2-2; perhaps TRBD1 as D (5 bases). Germline V lookup: CDR1 SNHLY, CDR2 FYNNEI. Trimming took 5 bases from V and 4 from J, leaving 14 bases between them. The CDR3 consists of 15 residues. CDR3 in amino acids: CASSLGQVITGELFF. DNA for the CDR3: TGTGCCAGCAGTTTAGGACAAGTAATCACCGGGGAGCTGTTTTTT.